This T cell receptor beta chain was sequenced for a study of persistence of HIV-infected CD4 T cells. Study overall: Median time on suppressive ART was around 8 years. Findings of the study overall: Degenerate expanded CDR3beta sequences were enriched among CMV- and Gag-responding cells. Rare CMV-responding cells carrying HIV-1 proviruses were not analyzed separately for TCR.

The stimulus was lysate of CMV-infected fibroblasts, around 10 ug/mL. Responding CD4+ T cells were sorted by upregulation of both CD40 ligand and CD69. For at least 4 years, plasma HIV-1 RNA was undetectable (<50 copies/mL). Concerning this clone: What it binds is unknown.

The libraries were made with immunoSEQ version 4 in survey mode. TCRdb's table, derived via immunoSEQ multiplex PCR, lists solely in-frame clones and lacks some. Found here are about 16,000 clones, around three fifths of them singletons; the top ten hold 6.5% to 8.5%. Germline V CDR1 and CDR2: SGHTS, YDEGEE. V was clipped by 4 bases and J by 3 bases; unmatched bases: 6. This CDR3 has 15 residues. The rearrangement joins TRBV5-8 to TRBJ2-2, with TRBD1 matching 7 bases. Sequenced here: CD4+ T cells sorted from PBMCs after roughly 18-hour stimulation, sampled from a patient who received antiretroviral therapy. The receptor was isolated from an adult woman with HIV who was CMV-seropositive. In DNA form, the CDR3 reads TGTGCCAGCAGCATGGGACAGTTTTACACCGGGGAGCTGTTTTTT. Translated, it gives CASSMGQFYTGELFF.